The T cell receptor (beta chain) described here comes from a study of blood T cell repertoires in COVID-19. Per germline, CDR1 MNHEY and CDR2 SVGAGI. The CDR3 spans 13 residues. With 9 bases removed from V and 6 bases from J, the gap between germline ends came to 12 bases. This table comes from immunoSEQ multiplex PCR, and its TCRdb copy is limited to in-frame clones, with some not included. This table has 250,000 to 300,000 clones, 88% appearing once. Specimen: peripheral blood. The chain uses TRBV6-5 and TRBJ1-6; possible D gene TRBD1, 6 bases. The origin of this receptor is a woman aged 25 to 39 with acute or convalescent COVID-19. The DNA of the CDR3 is TGTGCCAGTCGGACAGTAATTAATTCACCCCTCCACTTT. Translated: CASRTVINSPLHF.